This T cell receptor beta chain originates from a study of OX40 agonist ivuxolimab in advanced cancers. Study observations and caveats: On average, CD8+ T cells showed a greater number of expanded clones than CD4+.

As regards this clone: Antigen: not known.

The method was immunoSEQ multiplex PCR; TCRdb's version includes in-frame clones alone and lacks a portion of them. The sample yields about 63,000 clones, roughly 85% seen once. CDR1 SGHAT and CDR2 FQNNGV come from the germline V gene. CDR3 size: 17 residues. Trimming removed 5 bases from V and 6 bases from J; junction bases left unmatched: 11. The TCR sequence derives from an adult with an advanced solid tumor such as melanoma, head and neck, liver or kidney cancer. The sequencing used CD4+ or CD8+ T cells sorted from blood, collected in a trial of the OX40 agonist ivuxolimab. V gene TRBV11-2 combines with J gene TRBJ2-1; TRBD2 aligns across 12 bases. The chain's CDR3 is CASSRPPLLAGGNEQFF. The CDR3 coding sequence is TGTGCCAGCAGCAGACCCCCACTACTAGCGGGAGGCAATGAGCAGTTCTTC. Full variable domain (remainder filled in from reference TRBV11-2 and TRBJ2-1): EAGVAQSPRYKIIEKRQSVAFWCNPISGHATLYWYQQILGQGPKLLIQFQNNGVVDDSQLPKDRFSAERLKGVDSTLKIQPAKLEDSAVYLCASSRPPLLAGGNEQFFGPGTRLTVL.